This TCR beta chain is drawn from a study of breast tumors, draining lymph nodes, adjacent tissues. The study's findings and limits: The data were judged consistent with most tumor T cells coming from lymph node and expanding in tumor. Tumor repertoires ranked between lymph nodes and nontumor tissue in diversity, with V and J gene preferences.

TCRdb processed the multiplex PCR reads anew with MiXCR; each CDR3 protein has one entry. The sample holds some 130,000 distinct CDR3 sequences; 20% are singletons and the top ten take roughly 3.5%. Only a few counts were recorded for this clonotype. Its matching antigen is unknown. The CDR3 is made up of 14 amino acids. V trimming: 2 bases; J trimming: 6 bases; junction bases outside the gene matches: 5. The V gene's germline CDR1 is SGHVS and CDR2 FQNEAQ. Samples came from axillary lymph nodes draining the breast cancer. The receptor comes from a female donor with breast cancer. Some clones in this sample may be carry-over from other donors' samples. This chain uses TRBV7-8 with TRBJ2-3, with 7 bases aligning to TRBD2. The source material was axillary lymph node tissue. The CDR3 DNA follows: TGTGCCAGCAGCTTACGACTAGCAACTGATACGCAGTATTTT. This codes for CASSLRLATDTQYF.